This is a list of T cell receptor beta chains from one sample in a study of chemoradiotherapy in HPV16-positive cancers. Some clones are missing from TCRdb's copy, which holds only in-frame ones; the method was immunoSEQ multiplex PCR. The sample holds approximately 7,000 clones; approximately 91% are singletons and the top ten take about 2.5%. This specimen consisted of tumor tissue, obtained from a patient who underwent chemoradiotherapy. These receptors all come from a human donor with HPV-associated anogenital cancer. Each CDR3 is given with its conserved first and last residue. A D gene is named only where the DNA matches it firmly. Clone sizes are given selectively: once, few, many, or a class where the clone is expanded.

CDR3nt: TGTGCCATTCGGACAGCTAATTCACCCCTCCACTTT
CDR3aa: CAIRTANSPLHF
abundance: NA
d_gene: NA
j_gene: TRBJ1-6
v_gene: TRBV6-5

CDR3nt: TGTGCCAGCAGCGGAGGGACAGTCTACGAGCAGTACTTC
CDR3aa: CASSGGTVYEQYF
abundance: NA
d_gene: NA
j_gene: TRBJ2-7
v_gene: TRBV5-5

CDR3nt: TGTGCCAGTAGTGCCCGACAGGGGGCCGGGGAGCTGTTTTTT
CDR3aa: CASSARQGAGELFF
abundance: NA
d_gene: TRBD1
j_gene: TRBJ2-2
v_gene: TRBV19

CDR3nt: TGTGCCAGCAGTCTGGTTCCCAATCAGCCCCAGCATTTT
CDR3aa: CASSLVPNQPQHF
abundance: NA
d_gene: NA
j_gene: TRBJ1-5
v_gene: TRBV6-6

CDR3nt: TGTGCCACCCGCCTCCCGGGGGGGCATGGCTACACCTTC
CDR3aa: CATRLPGGHGYTF
abundance: NA
d_gene: NA
j_gene: TRBJ1-2
v_gene: TRBV27

CDR3nt: TGCGCCAGCAGTAAAACTGGGGCTAGCAATCAGCCCCAGCATTTT
CDR3aa: CASSKTGASNQPQHF
abundance: NA
d_gene: NA
j_gene: TRBJ1-5
v_gene: TRBV5-1

CDR3nt: TGTGCCAGCAGTTTAACCCGGGGGCATGGCTACACCTTC
CDR3aa: CASSLTRGHGYTF
abundance: NA
d_gene: NA
j_gene: TRBJ1-2
v_gene: TRBV27

CDR3nt: TGTGCCAGCAGGGCAGGGGGAAACAATCAGCCCCAGCATTTT
CDR3aa: CASRAGGNNQPQHF
abundance: NA
d_gene: TRBD1
j_gene: TRBJ1-5
v_gene: TRBV2

CDR3nt: TGTGCCAGCAGCCAAGGGACGCAAGCTTTCTTT
CDR3aa: CASSQGTQAFF
abundance: NA
d_gene: NA
j_gene: TRBJ1-1
v_gene: TRBV6-5

CDR3nt: TGTGCCATTCCCGGGACAAGTTACAATGAGCAGTTCTTC
CDR3aa: CAIPGTSYNEQFF
abundance: once
d_gene: NA
j_gene: TRBJ2-1
v_gene: TRBV10-3

CDR3nt: TGTGCCAGCGGATCTAGCGGGAGTAAAAATGAGCAGTTCTTC
CDR3aa: CASGSSGSKNEQFF
abundance: NA
d_gene: TRBD2
j_gene: TRBJ2-1
v_gene: TRBV2

CDR3nt: TGTGCCAGCAGCCGCCTTTTAGGGGGGCCGTTCTTC
CDR3aa: CASSRLLGGPFF
abundance: NA
d_gene: NA
j_gene: TRBJ2-1
v_gene: TRBV5-8

CDR3nt: TGTGCCAGTAGTATTAGCGTCAACACAGATACGCAGTATTTT
CDR3aa: CASSISVNTDTQYF
abundance: few
d_gene: NA
j_gene: TRBJ2-3
v_gene: TRBV19

CDR3nt: TGTGCCTGGAGTACACAGGGTGTCGGGGAGCTGTTTTTT
CDR3aa: CAWSTQGVGELFF
abundance: NA
d_gene: NA
j_gene: TRBJ2-2
v_gene: TRBV30

CDR3nt: TGTGCCAGCAGCTTAGGTGGCAGGGGGGTTGAACTGTTTTTT
CDR3aa: CASSLGGRGVELFF
abundance: NA
d_gene: TRBD1
j_gene: TRBJ1-4
v_gene: TRBV13

CDR3nt: TGTGCCAGCAGCCCACTAGCGGGATCCTACGAGCAGTACTTC
CDR3aa: CASSPLAGSYEQYF
abundance: NA
d_gene: TRBD2
j_gene: TRBJ2-7
v_gene: TRBV5-6

CDR3nt: TGCGCCAGCTCAGCTAGCGGGAGCACAGATACGCAGTATTTT
CDR3aa: CASSASGSTDTQYF
abundance: NA
d_gene: TRBD2
j_gene: TRBJ2-3
v_gene: TRBV5-1

CDR3nt: TGCGCCAGCAGCGGCGGACAGGGTTTGTTCTATGGCTACACCTTC
CDR3aa: CASSGGQGLFYGYTF
abundance: NA
d_gene: TRBD1
j_gene: TRBJ1-2
v_gene: TRBV5-1

CDR3nt: TGTGCCAGCAGCTTAGGGACGGGGGCCGAGCAGTACTTC
CDR3aa: CASSLGTGAEQYF
abundance: NA
d_gene: NA
j_gene: TRBJ2-7
v_gene: TRBV9

CDR3nt: TGTGCCAGCAGTAGCATCGGAGGATACAATGAGCAGTTCTTC
CDR3aa: CASSSIGGYNEQFF
abundance: NA
d_gene: NA
j_gene: TRBJ2-1
v_gene: TRBV25-1

CDR3nt: TGTGCCAGTGGGGGGAATCAGCCCCAGCATTTT
CDR3aa: CASGGNQPQHF
abundance: once
d_gene: NA
j_gene: TRBJ1-5
v_gene: TRBV19

CDR3nt: TGTGCCAGCAGTGATGAGGGCAACTATGGCTACACCTTC
CDR3aa: CASSDEGNYGYTF
abundance: NA
d_gene: NA
j_gene: TRBJ1-2
v_gene: TRBV2